This T cell receptor (beta chain) was retrieved from a study of T cell repertoires in cytomegalovirus infection. Study background: HLA-B-restricted CMV epitopes that are well studied, plus recently identified HLA-C-restricted ones, were used by the study. Signatures in public TCR beta sequences pointed to both CMV infection and matching HLA type.

For this clonotype: Its antigen is as yet unknown.

CDR3 size: 12 residues. CDR1 and CDR2 (germline): SQVTM, ANQGSEA. The V end lost 2 bases, the J end lost 2 bases, and 6 bases lay between the germline ends. TCRdb redid the calling of the reads with MiXCR, one entry per CDR3 protein. The repertoire has roughly 120,000 distinct CDR3 sequences, less than 30% of them found once; the top ten carry about 81%. This material consisted of CD8+ T cells from cultured PBMCs, taken from culture after CMV antigen stimulation. J is TRBJ1-2 and V is TRBV29-1; no firm D call. The clonotype comes from a human donor in good health (CMV status not recorded). Some clones in this sample may be carry-over from other donors' samples. The CDR3 region has the DNA TGCAGCGTTGAAAGAGAAAACTATGGCTACACCTTC. Translated: CSVERENYGYTF. The full variable domain, its missing parts supplied by reference TRBV29-1 and TRBJ1-2, is SAVISQKPSRDICQRGTSLTIQCQVDSQVTMMFWYRQQPGQSLTLIATANQGSEATYESGFVIDKFPISRPNLTFSTLTVSNMSPEDSSIYLCSVERENYGYTFGSGTRLTVV.